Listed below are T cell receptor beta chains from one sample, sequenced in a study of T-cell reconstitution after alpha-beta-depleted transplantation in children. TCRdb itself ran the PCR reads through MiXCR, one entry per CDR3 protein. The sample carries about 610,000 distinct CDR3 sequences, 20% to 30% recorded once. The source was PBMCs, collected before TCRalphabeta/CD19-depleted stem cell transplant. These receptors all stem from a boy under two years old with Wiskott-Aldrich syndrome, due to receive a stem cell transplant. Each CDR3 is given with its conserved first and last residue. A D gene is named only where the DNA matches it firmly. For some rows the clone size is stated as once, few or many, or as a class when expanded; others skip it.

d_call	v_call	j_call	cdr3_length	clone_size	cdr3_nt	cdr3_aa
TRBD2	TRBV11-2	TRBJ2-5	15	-	TGTGCCAGCAGCTTAGTTGCGGGAGCGTACGGGACCCAGTACTTC	CASSLVAGAYGTQYF
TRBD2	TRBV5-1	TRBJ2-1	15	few	TGCGCCAGCTTGTTAGCGGGAGGGCCCGGCAATGAGCAGTTCTTC	CASLLAGGPGNEQFF
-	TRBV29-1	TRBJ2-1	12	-	TGCAGCGTTGAACAAGCGGGCGTTGAGCAGTTCTTC	CSVEQAGVEQFF
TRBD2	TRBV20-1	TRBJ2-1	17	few	TGCAGTGCTAGAGAGTCCCTCAGACTAGCGGACCACAATGAGCAGTTCTTC	CSARESLRLADHNEQFF
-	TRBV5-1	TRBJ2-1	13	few	TGCGCCAGCAGCGTTGGACAGTACAATGAGCAGTTCTTC	CASSVGQYNEQFF
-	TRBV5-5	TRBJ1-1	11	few	TGTGCCAGCAACAAAATCCCTGAAGCTTTCTTT	CASNKIPEAFF
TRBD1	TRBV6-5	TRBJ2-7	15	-	TGTGCCAGCAGTAACTTCAGGGGGCCTAGATACGAGCAGTACTTC	CASSNFRGPRYEQYF
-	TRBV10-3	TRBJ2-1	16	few	TGTGCCATCAGTGAGTCGAGGAGCGGCTCCTACAATGAGCAGTTCTTC	CAISESRSGSYNEQFF
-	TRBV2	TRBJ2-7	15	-	TGTGCCAGATGGGAAAGATGGAAGAGGGACTACGAGCAGTACTTC	CARWERWKRDYEQYF
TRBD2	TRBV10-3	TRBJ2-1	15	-	TGTGCCATCAGTTCCGCGGGGAGGGCCGACAATGAGCAGTTCTTC	CAISSAGRADNEQFF
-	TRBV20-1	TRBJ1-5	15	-	TGCAGTGCTACGCGGTGGGGGTATCCGAATCAGCCCCAGCATTTT	CSATRWGYPNQPQHF
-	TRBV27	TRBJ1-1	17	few	TGTGCCAGCAGTTTTTCAAGCTTCCCGGGACAGAACACTGAAGCTTTCTTT	CASSFSSFPGQNTEAFF
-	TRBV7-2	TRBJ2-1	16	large	TGTGCCAGCAGCTTAGTTAGCGGTAGCTCCTACAATGAGCAGTTCTTC	CASSLVSGSSYNEQFF
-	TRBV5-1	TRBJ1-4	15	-	TGCGCCAGCAGCTTGGACGGGAACCGTAATGAAAAACTGTTTTTT	CASSLDGNRNEKLFF
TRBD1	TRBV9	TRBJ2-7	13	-	TGTGCCAGCAGCGCCCGACAGGGATACGAGCAGTACTTC	CASSARQGYEQYF
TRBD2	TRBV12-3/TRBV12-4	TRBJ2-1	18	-	TGTGCCAGCAGTTTCGATGCTGGACTAGCGGGAGGGAGGGATGAGCAGTTCTTC	CASSFDAGLAGGRDEQFF
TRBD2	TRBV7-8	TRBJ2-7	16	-	TGTGCCAGCAGCTTAGTCTCAGCGGGAGGCAACTCTCGGGGGTACTTC	CASSLVSAGGNSRGYF
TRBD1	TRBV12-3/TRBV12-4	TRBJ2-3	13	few	TGTGCCAGCAGTTACAGGGGCCCAGATACGCAGTATTTT	CASSYRGPDTQYF
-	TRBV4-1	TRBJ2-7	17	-	TGCGCCAGCAGCCAAGCGAGGCGGGACTCACCCCTCTACGAGCAGTACTTC	CASSQARRDSPLYEQYF
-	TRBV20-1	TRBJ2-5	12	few	TGCAGTGCTAGAACCCCTCCGGAGACCCAGTACTTC	CSARTPPETQYF
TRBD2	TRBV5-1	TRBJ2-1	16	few	TGCGCCAGCAGCAAGGGACTAGCGGGAATATACAATGAGCAGTTCTTC	CASSKGLAGIYNEQFF
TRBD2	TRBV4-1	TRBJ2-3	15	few	TGCGCCAGCAGGATTATAGCGGGAGTCCAAGATACGCAGTATTTT	CASRIIAGVQDTQYF
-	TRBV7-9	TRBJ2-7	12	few	TGTGCCAGCAGCTTAGCTTACTACGAGCAGTACTTC	CASSLAYYEQYF
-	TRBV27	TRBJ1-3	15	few	TGTGCCAGCAGTCGCCGGGGTTCGGGGGGAAACACCATATATTTT	CASSRRGSGGNTIYF
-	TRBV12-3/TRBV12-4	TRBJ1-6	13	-	TGTGCCAGCAGCCGGACGGAGTATTCACCCCTCCACTTT	CASSRTEYSPLHF
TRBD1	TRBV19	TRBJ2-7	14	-	TGTGCCAGTCCTTTCAGGGGGATAAGGTACGAGCAGTACTTC	CASPFRGIRYEQYF
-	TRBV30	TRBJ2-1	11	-	TGTGCCTGGAGTAGCGTCGGTGAGCAGTTCTTC	CAWSSVGEQFF
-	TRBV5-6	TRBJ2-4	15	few	TGTGCCAGCAGCCTTAGGCCTTCTGGCAAAAACATTCAGTACTTC	CASSLRPSGKNIQYF
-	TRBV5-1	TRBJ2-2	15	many	TGCGCCAGCAGCTTGGGTCCCGGTAACACCGGGGAGCTGTTTTTT	CASSLGPGNTGELFF
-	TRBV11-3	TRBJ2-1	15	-	TGTGCCAGCAGCTTTATAGCAAGATCCTACAATGAGCAGTTCTTC	CASSFIARSYNEQFF
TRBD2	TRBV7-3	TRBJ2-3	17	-	TGTGCCAGCAGCTTAAGGGGTAGCGGGAGGGTTCAAGATACGCAGTATTTT	CASSLRGSGRVQDTQYF
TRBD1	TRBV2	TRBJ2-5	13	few	TGTGCCAGCAGTGTGGACAGGGTCGAGACTCAGTACTTC	CASSVDRVETQYF
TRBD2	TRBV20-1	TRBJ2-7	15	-	TGCAGTGCTAGAGATCCTTCTAGCGGGCCCTACGAGCAGTACTTC	CSARDPSSGPYEQYF
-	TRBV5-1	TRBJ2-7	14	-	TGCGCCAGCAGCTTGGACACGAGCTCCTACGAGCAGTACTTC	CASSLDTSSYEQYF
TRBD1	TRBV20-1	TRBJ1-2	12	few	TGCAGTGCTTCTGACAGGGGGCATGGCTACACCTTC	CSASDRGHGYTF
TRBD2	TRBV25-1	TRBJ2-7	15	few	TGTGCCAGCAGTGAAACAGGACTAGGAATCTACGAGCAGTACTTC	CASSETGLGIYEQYF
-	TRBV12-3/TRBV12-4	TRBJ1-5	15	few	TGTGCCAGCAGTTTAGTTGAAGATAGCAATCAGCCCCAGCATTTT	CASSLVEDSNQPQHF
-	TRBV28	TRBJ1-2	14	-	TGTGCCAGCAGCCCCCCGGGGGGGAACTATGGCTACACCTTC	CASSPPGGNYGYTF